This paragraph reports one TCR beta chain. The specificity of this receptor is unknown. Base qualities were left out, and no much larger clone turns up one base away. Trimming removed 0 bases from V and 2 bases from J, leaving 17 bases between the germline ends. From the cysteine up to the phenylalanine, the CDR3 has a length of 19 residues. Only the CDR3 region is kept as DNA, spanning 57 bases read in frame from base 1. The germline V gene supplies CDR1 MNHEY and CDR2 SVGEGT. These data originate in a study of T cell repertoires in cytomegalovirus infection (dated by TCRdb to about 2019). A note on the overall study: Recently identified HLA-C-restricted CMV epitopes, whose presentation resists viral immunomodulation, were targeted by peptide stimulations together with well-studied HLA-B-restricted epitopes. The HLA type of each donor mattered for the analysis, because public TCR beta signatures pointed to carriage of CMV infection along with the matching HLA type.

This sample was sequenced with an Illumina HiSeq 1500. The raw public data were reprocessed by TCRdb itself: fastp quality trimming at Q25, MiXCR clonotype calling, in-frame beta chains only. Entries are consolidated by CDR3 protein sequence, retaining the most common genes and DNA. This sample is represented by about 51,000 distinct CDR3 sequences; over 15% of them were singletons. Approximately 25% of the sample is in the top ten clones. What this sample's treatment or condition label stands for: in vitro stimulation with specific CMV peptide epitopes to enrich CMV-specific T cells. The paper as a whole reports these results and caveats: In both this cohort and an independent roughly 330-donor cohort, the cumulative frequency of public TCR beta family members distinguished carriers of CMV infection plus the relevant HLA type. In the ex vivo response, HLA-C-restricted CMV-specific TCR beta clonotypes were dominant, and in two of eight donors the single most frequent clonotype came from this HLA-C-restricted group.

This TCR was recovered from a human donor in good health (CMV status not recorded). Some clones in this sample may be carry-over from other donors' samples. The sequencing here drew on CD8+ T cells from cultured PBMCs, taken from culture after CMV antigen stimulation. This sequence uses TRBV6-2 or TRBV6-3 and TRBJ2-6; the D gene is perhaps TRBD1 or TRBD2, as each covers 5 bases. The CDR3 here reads CASSYSPGRAIAGANVLTF. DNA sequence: TGTGCCAGCAGTTACTCTCCAGGGCGGGCCATCGCTGGGGCCAACGTCCTGACTTTC.